This is a list of T cell receptor beta chains from one sample in a study of naive and memory T cell subsets. In TCRdb, the UMI-ligation and nested PCR reads were re-called with MiXCR into one record per CDR3 protein. The sample has about 140,000 distinct CDR3 sequences; 15% to 20% are singletons. The source material was naive CD8+ T cells from blood. These receptors originate from a human donor in good health. The conserved cysteine and the conserved F or W are not part of the CDR3 here. The order of the fields is V gene, CDR3 protein.

V: TRBV27
CDR3: ASSNGLLLNEQF

V: TRBV2
CDR3: ASIPRDGRGKGSYEQY

V: TRBV27
CDR3: ASSLYSGQGIPDTQY

V: TRBV25-1
CDR3: ASSLGGESNYGYT

V: TRBV12-3/TRBV12-4
CDR3: ASSDTGDTEAF

V: TRBV29-1
CDR3: SVERQNTGELF

V: TRBV12-5
CDR3: ASGFWDTPINEQF

V: TRBV7-9
CDR3: ASSLGTGTEAF

V: TRBV6-1
CDR3: ASSEVPRVVAGENTEAF

V: TRBV5-1
CDR3: ASSLRAGFTEAF

V: TRBV7-6
CDR3: ASSLRPLHEQY

V: TRBV7-2
CDR3: ASSMGPINTDTQY

V: TRBV19
CDR3: ASSIGGTGSTEAF

V: TRBV4-1
CDR3: ASSPAQESGYGYT

V: TRBV20-1
CDR3: IARGSGSPQETQY

V: TRBV11-2
CDR3: ASSFGAPKTYEQY

V: TRBV28
CDR3: ASSFSQGDSPLH

V: TRBV5-1
CDR3: ASSPGTDSNQPQH